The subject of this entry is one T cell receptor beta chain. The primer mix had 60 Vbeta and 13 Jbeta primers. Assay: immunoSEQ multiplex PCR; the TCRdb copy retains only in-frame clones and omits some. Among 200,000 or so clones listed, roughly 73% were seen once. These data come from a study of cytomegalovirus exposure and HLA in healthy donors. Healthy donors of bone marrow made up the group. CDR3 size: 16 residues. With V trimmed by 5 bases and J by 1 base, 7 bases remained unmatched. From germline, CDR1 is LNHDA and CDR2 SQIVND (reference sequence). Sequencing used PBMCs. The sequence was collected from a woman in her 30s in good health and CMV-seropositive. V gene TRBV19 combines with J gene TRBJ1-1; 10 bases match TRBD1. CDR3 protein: CASSSRDRGSNTEAFF. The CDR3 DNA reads TGTGCCAGTAGTTCCCGGGACAGGGGCTCGAACACTGAAGCTTTCTTT.